The 9 T cell receptor beta chains below come from one sample, sequenced in a study of identical twins. TCRdb reprocessed the 5' RACE reads with MiXCR, giving one entry per CDR3 protein. The sample has fewer than 550,000 distinct CDR3 sequences, roughly 15% seen once. The sample also formed part of further work on yellow fever vaccine responses in identical twins.

The sequencing input was CD4+ T cells sorted from blood. These receptors all come from a woman aged 18-29 years in good health.

The chain is built from TRBV2 and TRBJ1-5; D might be TRBD1 (6 bases). The CDR3 runs to 16 residues. Germline loops: CDR1 SNHLY, CDR2 FYNNEI. The V end was cut by 3 bases, the J end by 4 bases, with 16 bases between. CDR3 amino acids: CASSDFGGAWNQPQHF. The CDR3 DNA is TGTGCCAGCAGTGACTTTGGGGGGGCTTGGAATCAGCCCCAGCATTTT.

This clonotype came up a few times. J is TRBJ2-3 and V is TRBV4-1; D remains ambiguous. Germline loops: CDR1 MGHRA, CDR2 YSYEKL. The CDR3 has 16 residues. The germline V and J ends were trimmed by 4 bases and 1 base, with 15 bases remaining between them. CDR3 amino acids: CASSLSQAPGTDTQYF. The CDR3 DNA follows: TGCGCCAGCAGCCTTTCTCAGGCCCCGGGCACAGATACGCAGTATTTT.

At least ten counts were recorded for this clonotype. CDR3 amino acids: CASSLGPTGSGETQYF. The CDR3 coding sequence is TGTGCCAGCAGTTTAGGTCCGACAGGGTCGGGGGAGACCCAGTACTTC. This chain links TRBV12-3 or TRBV12-4 with TRBJ2-5; the match to TRBD1 covers 7 bases. The CDR3 is 16 residues long. V lost 1 base and J lost 5; bases outside the gene matches: 10.

This chain's CDR3 is CASSQETSGVGGRTDTQYF. The CDR3 DNA reads as TGCGCCAGCAGCCAAGAGACTAGCGGGGTGGGGGGGCGCACAGATACGCAGTATTTT. The J gene is TRBJ2-3, the V gene TRBV4-1; 11 nucleotides align to TRBD2. With V trimmed by 0 bases and J by 1 base, 9 bases remained unmatched. Germline assignment: CDR1 MGHRA and CDR2 YSYEKL. The CDR3 sequence is 19 residues long.

This clonotype was recorded a few times. The J gene is TRBJ2-5, the V gene TRBV9; 7 bases map to TRBD1. Germline loops: CDR1 SGDLS, CDR2 YYNGEE. The CDR3 is made up of 15 amino acids. V was pared by 4 bases and J by 5 bases, with 11 bases of the junction left unmatched. Written as DNA, the CDR3 is TGTGCCAGCAGCCCACATGGTGAGGGGGCTGAGACCCAGTACTTC. This encodes CASSPHGEGAETQYF.

The DNA of the CDR3 is TGCAGTGCTCGGACTAGCGGGGGGGCGGGCAATGAGCAGTTCTTC. As protein: CSARTSGGAGNEQFF. The J gene is TRBJ2-1, the V gene TRBV20-1; TRBD2 aligns across 15 bases. The length of the CDR3 is 15 residues. The J segment lost 6 bases and the V segment lost 5 bases, leaving 5 bases of the junction unmatched. In germline, CDR1 is DFQATT, CDR2 SNEGSKA (reference sequence).

This clonotype was picked up many times. V usage is TRBV5-1 and J usage is TRBJ2-5; D may be TRBD2 (5 bases). In germline, CDR1 is SGHRS, CDR2 YFSETQ. Trimming removed 0 bases at V and 5 bases at J, with 14 bases between. The CDR3 sequence is 15 residues long. For the CDR3, the DNA is TGCGCCAGCAGCTTGGCATCGAGGACGGGGGAGACCCAGTACTTC. Protein: CASSLASRTGETQYF.

A few counts support this clonotype. The V call is TRBV10-3, the J call TRBJ2-1; no clear D. Trimming took off 3 bases at V and 12 bases at J, with 12 bases between the two ends. This CDR3 is built from 12 residues. Germline CDR1 is ENHRY and CDR2 is SYGVKD. The CDR3 coding sequence is TGTGCCATCAGTGACCACCCAATGGGGCAGTTCTTC. Its protein product is CAISDHPMGQFF.

In its sample, this clonotype was seen a few times. A read error may account for a junction end that differs from germline. The chain joins TRBV29-1 to TRBJ2-3, with 8 nucleotides matching TRBD2. The CDR3 has 13 residues. Germline V CDR1 and CDR2: SQVTM, ANQGSEA. The CDR3 is CSVEAGVEDTQYF. The CDR3 DNA reads TGCAGCGTAGAAGCGGGGGTGGAAGATACGCAGTATTTT.